This T cell receptor (beta chain) appears in the sequencing data of a study of T cell responses to AZD1222 COVID-19 vaccine. Study-level findings and limits: Spike-wide coverage was observed for vaccine-associated CD4 TCRs, with dominant responses at 160-218 and 743-854.

This CDR3 contains 14 residues. Germline lookup yields CDR1 LNHDA and CDR2 SQIVND (reference sequence). The V gene lost 9 bases and the J gene lost 0 bases, with 12 bases spanning the gap. Pooled together were second doses at about 4 or about 12 weeks. This clone was seen only a few times. Its antigen remains unknown. Some clones are missing from TCRdb's copy, which holds only in-frame ones; the method was immunoSEQ multiplex PCR. The table lists just over 150,000 clones, approximately 87% of them singletons. This chain joins TRBV19 and TRBJ1-3, with D possibly matching TRBD1 (6 bases). The specimen was peripheral blood, collected 28 days after the second AZD1222 dose. The receptor was isolated from an adult who received the AZD1222 COVID-19 vaccine. CDR3 in amino acids: CASQDSPSGNTIYF. DNA of the CDR3: TGTGCCAGCCAGGACAGTCCCTCTGGAAACACCATATATTTT.